The 32 T cell receptor beta chains below all came from one sample that was sequenced in a study of CXCR3-negative and CXCR3-positive naive CD8 T cells. No antigen has been identified for these receptors. The study, taken as a whole, reports: More hydrophobic TRB CDR3s occurred in CXCR3-positive than in CXCR3-negative naive cells.

The libraries of TRB cDNA were constructed through 5' RACE using UMI labels. TCRdb reanalyzed the 5' RACE reads and collapses them to one entry per CDR3 protein, without DNA. This repertoire includes just under 65,000 distinct CDR3 sequences. The sequencing sample was made of naive CXCR3+ CD8+ T cells from blood. The subset: CD45RO-CCR7+CD27+CD95- naive CD8+ T cells expressing CXCR3 (TNR3+). These TCRs come from a human donor in good health. Some clones in this sample may be carry-over from other donors' samples.

V is TRBV2 and J is TRBJ2-3; without DNA, the TCRdb call of TRBD2 cannot be checked. This CDR3 is 16 amino acids long. Germline CDR1 reads SNHLY; CDR2 reads FYNNEI. Here the CDR3 reads CASSVGLAGGVDTQYF.

The chain carries TRBV12-3 or TRBV12-4 and TRBJ2-3; TCRdb outputs TRBD1, but without DNA this stays unchecked. The CDR3 contains 14 residues. The CDR3 loop reads CASSLRGTTDTQYF.

This chain links TRBV7-8 with TRBJ2-2. The CDR3 contains 13 residues. Germline values: CDR1 SGHVS, CDR2 FQNEAQ. CDR3 sequence reads: CASSQANTGELFF.

The CDR3 loop is CASSTGVRVNVLTF. The chain couples TRBV7-9 to TRBJ2-6; the D call from TCRdb, TRBD1, cannot be confirmed without DNA. The germline V gene has CDR1 SEHNR and CDR2 FQNEAQ (reference sequence). CDR3 length: 14 amino acids.

J is TRBJ2-7 and V is TRBV7-9; absent DNA, TCRdb's TRBD1 call cannot be checked. CDR1 and CDR2 from the germline V gene are SEHNR and FQNEAQ (reference sequence). This CDR3 has 15 residues. The CDR3 is CASSAEIRGADEQYF.

The gene calls are TRBV29-1 and TRBJ2-2; TCRdb proposes TRBD1, but this gene call is untestable without DNA. Germline CDR1 reads SQVTM; CDR2 reads ANQGSEA. There are 15 residues in the CDR3. CDR3 amino acids: CSVDKRGSNTGELFF.

This chain joins TRBV6-5 and TRBJ2-7; there is no DNA to check the TCRdb D call of TRBD2. The germline CDR1 and CDR2 sequences are MNHEY and SVGAGI. The CDR3 sequence is 13 residues long. The CDR3 sequence: CASSPSWGNEQYF.

The chain carries TRBV6-5 and TRBJ2-7; the TRBD2 assignment by TCRdb is unverifiable without DNA. The CDR3 spans 14 residues. Per germline, CDR1 MNHEY and CDR2 SVGAGI. CDR3 in amino acids: CASSPSLGHYEQYF.

This chain links TRBV27 with TRBJ2-1; TCRdb's assignment of TRBD2 cannot be checked, as there is no DNA. This CDR3 is 14 amino acids long. Per the germline V gene, CDR1 is MNHEY and CDR2 is SMNVEV (reference sequence). The CDR3 protein is CASSLEGLGTEQFF.

The gene calls are TRBV4-3 and TRBJ2-2; TCRdb's D call of TRBD1 is untestable without DNA. CDR3 length: 17 residues. CDR1 LGHNA and CDR2 YSLEER come from the germline V gene. The CDR3 loop reads CASSQATAGGDTGELFF.

The genes are TRBV6-1 and TRBJ1-4; the TRBD1 assignment by TCRdb is unverifiable without DNA. The CDR3 has 14 residues. CDR1 and CDR2 from the germline V gene are MNHNS and SASEGT. The CDR3 sequence is CASSEGAGNEKLFF.

The chain carries TRBV29-1 and TRBJ2-4; TCRdb outputs TRBD1, but without DNA this stays unchecked. This CDR3 is 16 amino acids long. Germline V gene data show CDR1 as SQVTM and CDR2 as ANQGSEA. This CDR3 reads CSVEDRTPLAKNIQYF.

The chain recombines TRBV25-1 with TRBJ2-7. The germline V gene encodes CDR1 MGHDK and CDR2 SYGVNS. The CDR3 consists of 11 residues. CDR3 residues: CASRAIYEQYF.

The rearrangement joins TRBV29-1 to TRBJ2-6; TCRdb outputs TRBD1, but without DNA this stays unchecked. Germline V gene sequence: CDR1 SQVTM, CDR2 ANQGSEA. CDR3 size: 19 residues. CDR3 protein: CSVEDRGQGWTSGANVLTF.

The gene calls are TRBV20-1 and TRBJ2-7; TCRdb indicates TRBD1, and absent DNA this call remains unverified. This CDR3 is 14 amino acids long. Germline V gene sequence: CDR1 DFQATT, CDR2 SNEGSKA (reference sequence). The chain's CDR3 is CSALDRDVPYEQYF.

The CDR3 loop reads CARELAGGRSTGELFF. The rearrangement links TRBV2 to TRBJ2-2; the D call of TRBD2 rests on TCRdb alone, since no DNA is present to check it. There are 16 residues in the CDR3. Looked up from germline, CDR1 is SNHLY and CDR2 is FYNNEI.

The rearrangement links TRBV29-1 to TRBJ2-5; the D call of TRBD1 rests on TCRdb alone, since no DNA is present to check it. Per the germline V gene, CDR1 is SQVTM and CDR2 is ANQGSEA. This CDR3 is built from 14 residues. Here the CDR3 reads CSVERQGFQETQYF.

The rearrangement joins TRBV7-9 to TRBJ2-3; the TRBD1 assignment by TCRdb is unverifiable without DNA. The CDR3 has 17 residues. Germline assignment: CDR1 SEHNR and CDR2 FQNEAQ (reference sequence). This chain's CDR3 is CASSFPGTQMDTDTQYF. Drawing the rest from reference TRBV7-9 and TRBJ2-3, the complete variable domain is DTGVSQNPRHKITKRGQNVTFRCDPISEHNRLYWYRQTLGQGPEFLTYFQNEAQLEKSRLLSDRFSAERPKGSFSTLEIQRTEQGDSAMYLCASSFPGTQMDTDTQYFGPGTRLTVL.

The J gene is TRBJ2-7, the V gene TRBV28. There are 14 residues in the CDR3. Germline CDR1 reads MDHEN; CDR2 reads SYDVKM. The CDR3 is CASNLDRLGYEQYF.

This chain connects TRBV19 to TRBJ2-1; absent DNA, TCRdb's TRBD1 call cannot be checked. The CDR3 contains 14 residues. Germline V CDR1 and CDR2: LNHDA, SQIVND (reference sequence). CDR3: CASTVTGLGNEQFF. The complete variable domain, with remaining parts taken from reference TRBV19 and TRBJ2-1, reads DGGITQSPKYLFRKEGQNVTLSCEQNLNHDAMYWYRQDPGQGLRLIYYSQIVNDFQKGDIAEGYSVSREKKESFPLTVTSAQKNPTAFYLCASTVTGLGNEQFFGPGTRLTVL.

This CDR3 reads CASSYRDNTEAFF. The chain employs TRBV6-2 or TRBV6-3 and TRBJ1-1; TCRdb returns TRBD1, unconfirmable since there is no DNA. Germline CDR1 is MNHEY and CDR2 is SVGEGT. This CDR3 has 13 residues.

The chain links TRBV5-5 to TRBJ2-7; TCRdb indicates TRBD2, and absent DNA this call remains unverified. This CDR3 spans 13 amino acids. Germline-derived CDR1 and CDR2 are SGHKS and YYEKEE (reference sequence). CDR3 loop: CASSLLAGGEQYF.

This chain uses TRBV5-6 with TRBJ2-5; TCRdb selects TRBD2, and the lack of DNA leaves this call unchecked. In germline, CDR1 is SGHDT, CDR2 YYEEEE. The CDR3 is made up of 17 amino acids. CDR3 loop: CASSLEGTSGFQETQYF.

This clonotype is medium-sized by frequency. Here the CDR3 reads CSARGDGGSTYNEQFF. This chain uses TRBV20-1 with TRBJ2-1; the D gene TCRdb calls, TRBD1, cannot be checked with no DNA. Germline V gene data show CDR1 as DFQATT and CDR2 as SNEGSKA (reference sequence). The length of the CDR3 is 16 residues.

This chain joins TRBV21-1 and TRBJ1-1. TRBV21-1 is a listed pseudogene. There are 14 residues in the CDR3. The CDR3: CASSKGEGPTEAFF.

J is TRBJ2-5 and V is TRBV7-7. Germline CDR1 and CDR2: SSHAT and FNYEAQ (reference sequence). The CDR3 totals 16 residues. CDR3 protein: CASSLGTGWPRETQYF.

The chain carries TRBV7-2 and TRBJ2-3; as DNA is missing, the TRBD2 call by TCRdb cannot be tested. This CDR3 has 15 amino acids. Germline assignment: CDR1 SGHTA and CDR2 FQGNSA. The CDR3 reads CASSLVGGATDTQYF.

CDR3 region: CSARETGVTYEQYF. The rearrangement joins TRBV20-1 to TRBJ2-7; the TCRdb call, TRBD1, lacks DNA for checking. Per germline, CDR1 DFQATT and CDR2 SNEGSKA (reference sequence). The CDR3 runs 14 residues.

The rearrangement uses TRBV29-1 and TRBJ2-1; TCRdb's D gene call, TRBD1, goes unchecked for lack of DNA. The germline gives CDR1 SQVTM, CDR2 ANQGSEA. This CDR3 is 14 amino acids long. This chain's CDR3 is CSVVGGPSYNEQFF.

V gene TRBV29-1 combines with J gene TRBJ2-7; absent DNA, TCRdb's TRBD2 call cannot be checked. Germline V CDR1 and CDR2: SQVTM, ANQGSEA. The CDR3 has 15 residues. The CDR3 spells CSVEKAGDDSYEQYF.

The J gene is TRBJ2-6, the V gene TRBV29-1; TCRdb gives TRBD1 as the D gene, but with no DNA this cannot be confirmed. Germline V lookup: CDR1 SQVTM, CDR2 ANQGSEA. CDR3 length: 18 amino acids. CDR3 amino acids: CSVEEYGDRISGANVLTF.

J is TRBJ2-5 and V is TRBV10-3; the TCRdb call, TRBD1, lacks DNA for checking. CDR1 and CDR2 (germline): ENHRY, SYGVKD. The CDR3 has 14 amino acids. The CDR3: CAISDHRAQETQYF.